Sequencing of this T cell receptor (beta chain) was carried out in a study of shared clonotypes between healthy human individuals. Clones were sequenced by immunoSEQ multiplex PCR, and TCRdb holds only the in-frame ones, with some missing. The sample consists of 1 million to 1.3 million clones, 75% to 80% of them appearing once. The CDR3 extends over 12 amino acids. Germline assignment: CDR1 SNHLY and CDR2 FYNNEI. Trimming stripped 6 bases from V and 6 bases from J, with 11 bases between. Sequenced input: memory CD4+ T cells from PBMCs. Subset reported: CD45RA-negative fraction. The receptor's source is a man in his late teens or twenties in good health. Some clones in this sample may be carry-over from other donors' samples. The gene calls are TRBV2 and TRBJ1-1; perhaps TRBD1 as D (6 bases). The CDR3 region is CASRDSIAEAFF. CDR3 nucleotide sequence: TGTGCCAGCAGGGACAGTATCGCTGAAGCTTTCTTT. The full variable domain, with the rest looked up from reference TRBV2 and TRBJ1-1, is EPEVTQTPSHQVTQMGQEVILRCVPISNHLYFYWYRQILGQKVEFLVSFYNNEISEKSEIFDDQFSVERPDGSNFTLKIRSTKLEDSAMYFCASRDSIAEAFFGQGTRLTVV.